This T cell receptor (beta chain) is drawn from a study of CXCR3-negative and CXCR3-positive naive CD8 T cells. Study-wide context: For each library, about 1.5 +/- 0.3 million TRB reads were obtained, roughly 140 million in total. Notes on the study in general: More hydrophobic TRB CDR3s were found in CXCR3-positive naive cells than in CXCR3-negative naive cells. Memory, not naive, CXCR3-negative and CXCR3-positive cells differed in TRBV-TRBJ usage. Much lower diversity was found in memory CD8+ cells, while both naive subsets had comparably high diversity.

Remarks on this clonotype: Its antigen is not identified.

This CDR3 has 15 residues. The germline gives CDR1 SGHRS, CDR2 YFSETQ. Naivety in CD8+ T cells corresponded to a CD45RO-CCR7+CD27+CD95- phenotype. In preparing the TRB cDNA libraries, 5' RACE with UMI labels was used. After re-calling the 5' RACE reads, TCRdb lists one entry per CDR3 protein, DNA absent. The ten top clones account for around 0.44%, within a sample of 130,000 or so distinct CDR3 sequences. This sequence originates from a human donor in good health. Some clones in this sample may be carry-over from other donors' samples. Sequenced sample: naive CXCR3+ CD8+ T cells from blood. Subset specified: CD45RO-CCR7+CD27+CD95- naive CD8+ T cells expressing CXCR3 (TNR3+). V usage is TRBV5-1 and J usage is TRBJ1-5; TCRdb's assignment of TRBD1 cannot be checked, as there is no DNA. CDR3: CASSLTWGSNQPQHF.